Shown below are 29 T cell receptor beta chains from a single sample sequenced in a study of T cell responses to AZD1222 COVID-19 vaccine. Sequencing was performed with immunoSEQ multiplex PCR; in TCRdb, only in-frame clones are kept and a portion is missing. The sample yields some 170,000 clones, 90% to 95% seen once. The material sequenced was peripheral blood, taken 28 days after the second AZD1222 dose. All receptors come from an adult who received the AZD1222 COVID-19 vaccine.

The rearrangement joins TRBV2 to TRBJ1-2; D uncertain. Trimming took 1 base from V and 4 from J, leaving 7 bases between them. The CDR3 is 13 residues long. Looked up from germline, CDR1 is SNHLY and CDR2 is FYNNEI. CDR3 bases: TGTGCCAGCAGTGAAGGAGTCACCTATGGCTACACCTTC. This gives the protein CASSEGVTYGYTF.

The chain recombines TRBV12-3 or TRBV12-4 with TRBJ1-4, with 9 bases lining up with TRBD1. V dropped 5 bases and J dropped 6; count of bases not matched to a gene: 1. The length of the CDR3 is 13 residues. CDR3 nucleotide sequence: TGTGCCAGCAGTAGGGACAGGGATGAAAAACTGTTTTTT. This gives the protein CASSRDRDEKLFF.

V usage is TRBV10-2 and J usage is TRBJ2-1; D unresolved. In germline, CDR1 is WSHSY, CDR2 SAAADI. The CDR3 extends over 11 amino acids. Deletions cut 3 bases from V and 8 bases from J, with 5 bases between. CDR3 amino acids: CASSETHEQFF. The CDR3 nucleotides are TGCGCCAGCAGTGAAACCCATGAGCAGTTCTTC.

For the CDR3, the DNA is TGTGCCAGCAGCCCCCACCCACCCACCGCGGGTAACTATGGCTACACCTTC. Translated: CASSPHPPTAGNYGYTF. The chain is built from TRBV7-3 and TRBJ1-2; D not resolved. Germline V CDR1 and CDR2: SGHTA, FQGTGA. CDR3 length: 17 residues. Trimming removed 5 bases at V and 1 base at J, with 20 bases between.

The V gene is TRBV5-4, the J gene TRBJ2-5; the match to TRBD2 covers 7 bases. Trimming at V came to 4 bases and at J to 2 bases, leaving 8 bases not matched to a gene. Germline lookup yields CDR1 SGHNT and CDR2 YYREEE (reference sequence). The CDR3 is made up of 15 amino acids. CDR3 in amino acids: CASSRDTGRQETQYF. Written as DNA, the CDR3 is TGTGCCAGCAGCCGAGACACCGGGAGGCAAGAGACCCAGTACTTC.

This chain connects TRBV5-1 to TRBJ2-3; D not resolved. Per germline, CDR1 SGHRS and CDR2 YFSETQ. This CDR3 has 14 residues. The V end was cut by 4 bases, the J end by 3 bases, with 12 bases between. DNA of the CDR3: TGCGCCAGCAGCCTACCCGACTTGACAGATACGCAGTATTTT. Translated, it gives CASSLPDLTDTQYF. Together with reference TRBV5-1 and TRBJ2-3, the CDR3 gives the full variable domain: KAGVTQTPRYLIKTRGQQVTLSCSPISGHRSVSWYQQTPGQGLQFLFEYFSETQRNKGNFPGRFSGRQFSNSRSEMNVSTLELGDSALYLCASSLPDLTDTQYFGPGTRLTVL.

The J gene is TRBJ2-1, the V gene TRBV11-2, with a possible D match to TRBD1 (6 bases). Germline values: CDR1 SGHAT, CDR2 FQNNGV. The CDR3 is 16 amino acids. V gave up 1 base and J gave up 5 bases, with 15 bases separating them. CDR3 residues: CASSLVATGHDNEQFF. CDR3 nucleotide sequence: TGTGCCAGCAGCTTAGTGGCGACAGGCCACGACAATGAGCAGTTCTTC.

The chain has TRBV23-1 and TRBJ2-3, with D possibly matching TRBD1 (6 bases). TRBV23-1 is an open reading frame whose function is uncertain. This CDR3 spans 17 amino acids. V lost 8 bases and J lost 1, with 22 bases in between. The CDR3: CASVRPGHSRRTDTQYF. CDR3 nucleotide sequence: TGCGCCAGCGTCAGGCCGGGACACTCTCGTCGCACAGATACGCAGTATTTT.

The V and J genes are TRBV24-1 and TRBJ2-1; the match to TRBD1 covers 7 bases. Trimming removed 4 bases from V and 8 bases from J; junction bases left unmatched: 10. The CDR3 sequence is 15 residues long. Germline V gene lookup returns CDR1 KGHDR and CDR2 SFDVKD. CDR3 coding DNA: TGTGCCACCAGTGACTCCGACAGGGTGGGCGATGAGCAGTTCTTC. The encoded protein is CATSDSDRVGDEQFF.

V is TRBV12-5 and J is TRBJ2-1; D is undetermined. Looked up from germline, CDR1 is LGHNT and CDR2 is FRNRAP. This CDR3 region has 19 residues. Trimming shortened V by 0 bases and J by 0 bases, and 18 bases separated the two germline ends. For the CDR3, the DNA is TGTGCTAGTGGTTTGGTACTTCCTGAGGACCCTGGCTCCTACAATGAGCAGTTCTTC. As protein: CASGLVLPEDPGSYNEQFF.

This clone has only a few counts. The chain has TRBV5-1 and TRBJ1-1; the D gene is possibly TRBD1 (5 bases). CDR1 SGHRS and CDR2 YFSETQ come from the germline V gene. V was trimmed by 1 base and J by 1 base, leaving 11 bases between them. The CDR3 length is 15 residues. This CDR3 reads CASSLRAGTNTEAFF. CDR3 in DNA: TGCGCCAGCAGCTTGAGGGCTGGGACGAACACTGAAGCTTTCTTT. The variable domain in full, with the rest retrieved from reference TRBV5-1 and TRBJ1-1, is KAGVTQTPRYLIKTRGQQVTLSCSPISGHRSVSWYQQTPGQGLQFLFEYFSETQRNKGNFPGRFSGRQFSNSRSEMNVSTLELGDSALYLCASSLRAGTNTEAFFGQGTRLTVV.

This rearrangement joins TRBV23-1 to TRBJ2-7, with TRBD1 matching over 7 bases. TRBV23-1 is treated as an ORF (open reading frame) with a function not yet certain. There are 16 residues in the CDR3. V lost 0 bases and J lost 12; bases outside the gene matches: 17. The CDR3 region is CASSQSGDRDPIPRYF. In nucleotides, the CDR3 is TGCGCCAGCAGTCAATCGGGAGACAGGGACCCTATTCCCCGGTACTTC.

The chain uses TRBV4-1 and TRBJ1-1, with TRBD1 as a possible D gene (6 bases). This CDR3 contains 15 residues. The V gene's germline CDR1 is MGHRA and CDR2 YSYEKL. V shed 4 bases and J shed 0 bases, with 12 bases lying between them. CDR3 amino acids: CASSPGHTMNTEAFF. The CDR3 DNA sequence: TGCGCCAGCAGCCCGGGACACACGATGAACACTGAAGCTTTCTTT.

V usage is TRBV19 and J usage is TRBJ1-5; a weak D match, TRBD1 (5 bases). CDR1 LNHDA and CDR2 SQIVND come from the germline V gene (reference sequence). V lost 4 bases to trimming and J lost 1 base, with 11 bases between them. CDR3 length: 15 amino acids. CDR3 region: CASSRGVASNQPQHF. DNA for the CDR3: TGTGCCAGTAGTAGAGGGGTTGCGAGCAATCAGCCCCAGCATTTT.

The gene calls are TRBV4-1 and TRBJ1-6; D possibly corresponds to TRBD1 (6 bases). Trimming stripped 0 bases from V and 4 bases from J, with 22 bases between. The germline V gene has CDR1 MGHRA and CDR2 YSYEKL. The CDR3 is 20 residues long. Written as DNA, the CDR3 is TGCGCCAGCAGCCAAGATCCTAGGGACACCAACCTCGGGTATAATTCACCCCTCCACTTT. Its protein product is CASSQDPRDTNLGYNSPLHF.

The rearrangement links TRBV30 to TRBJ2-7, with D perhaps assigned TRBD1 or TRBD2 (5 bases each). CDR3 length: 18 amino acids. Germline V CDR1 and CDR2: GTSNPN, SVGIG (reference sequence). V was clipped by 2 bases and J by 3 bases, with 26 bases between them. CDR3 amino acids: CAWSSLYLGDGKNYEQYF. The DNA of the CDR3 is TGTGCCTGGAGTTCCCTCTACTTAGGGGACGGAAAAAACTACGAGCAGTACTTC.

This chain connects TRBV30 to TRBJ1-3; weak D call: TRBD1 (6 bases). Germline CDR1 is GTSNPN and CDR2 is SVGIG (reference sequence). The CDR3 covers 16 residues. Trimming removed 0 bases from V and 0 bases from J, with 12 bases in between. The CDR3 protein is CAWSVGHRNSGNTIYF. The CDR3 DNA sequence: TGTGCCTGGAGTGTGGGACACCGAAACTCTGGAAACACCATATATTTT.

CDR3 in amino acids: CASSLDHVNSPLHF. Here the CDR3 DNA reads TGCGCCAGCAGCTTGGATCACGTTAATTCACCCCTCCACTTT. The genes are TRBV5-1 and TRBJ1-6, with D unresolved. V was pared by 0 bases and J by 6 bases, with 7 bases between. The CDR3 covers 14 residues. CDR1 is SGHRS, CDR2 YFSETQ, per germline.

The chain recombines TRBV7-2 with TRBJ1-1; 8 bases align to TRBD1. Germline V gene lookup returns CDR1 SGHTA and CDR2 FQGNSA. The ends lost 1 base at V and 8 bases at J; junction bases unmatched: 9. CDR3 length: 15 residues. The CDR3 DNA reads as TGTGCCAGCAGCTTAGGAGGAGACAGGGGTCCCGAAGCTTTCTTT. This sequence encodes CASSLGGDRGPEAFF.

DNA for the CDR3: TGTGCCTGGAGTGTTGGGGATCTGGAGTTCTTC. Translating it yields CAWSVGDLEFF. The gene calls are TRBV30 and TRBJ2-1; D is unclear. The CDR3 is 11 amino acids. Trimming left V 0 bases short and J 14 bases short, with 11 bases between. Germline-derived CDR1 and CDR2 are GTSNPN and SVGIG (reference sequence).

This CDR3 is CAWSVGRDQPQHF. The CDR3 nucleotides are TGTGCCTGGAGTGTAGGTAGGGATCAGCCCCAGCATTTT. The chain employs TRBV30 and TRBJ1-5; D ambiguous. This CDR3 has 13 residues. Trimming took 0 bases from V and 5 from J, leaving 8 bases between them. Germline loops: CDR1 GTSNPN, CDR2 SVGIG (reference sequence).

This CDR3 is CASSLLGTGTSNEQFF. DNA of the CDR3: TGTGCCAGCAGCTTACTGGGGACAGGGACCTCCAATGAGCAGTTCTTC. This rearrangement joins TRBV7-8 to TRBJ2-1; 9 nucleotides agree with TRBD1. CDR1 is SGHVS, CDR2 FQNEAQ, per germline. J was trimmed by 6 bases and V by 2 bases; bases with no gene match: 8. This CDR3 comprises 16 residues.

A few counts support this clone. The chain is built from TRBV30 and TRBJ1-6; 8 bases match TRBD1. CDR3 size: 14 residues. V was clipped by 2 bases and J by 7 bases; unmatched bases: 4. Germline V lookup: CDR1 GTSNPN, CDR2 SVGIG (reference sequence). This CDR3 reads CAWSLDRVNSPLHF. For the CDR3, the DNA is TGTGCCTGGAGTTTGGACAGGGTGAATTCACCCCTCCACTTT.

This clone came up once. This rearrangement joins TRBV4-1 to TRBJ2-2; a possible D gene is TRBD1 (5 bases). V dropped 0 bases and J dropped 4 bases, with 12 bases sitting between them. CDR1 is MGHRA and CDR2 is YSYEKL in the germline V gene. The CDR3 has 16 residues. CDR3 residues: CASSQDPQVFTGELFF. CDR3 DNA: TGCGCCAGCAGCCAAGATCCACAGGTCTTCACCGGGGAGCTGTTTTTT.

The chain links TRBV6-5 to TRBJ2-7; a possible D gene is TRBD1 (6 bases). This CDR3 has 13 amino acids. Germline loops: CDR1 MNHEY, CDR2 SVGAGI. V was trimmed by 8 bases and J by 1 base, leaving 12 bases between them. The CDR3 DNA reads TGTGCCAGCGGAGGACAGTTTTCCTACGAGCAGTACTTC. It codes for CASGGQFSYEQYF.

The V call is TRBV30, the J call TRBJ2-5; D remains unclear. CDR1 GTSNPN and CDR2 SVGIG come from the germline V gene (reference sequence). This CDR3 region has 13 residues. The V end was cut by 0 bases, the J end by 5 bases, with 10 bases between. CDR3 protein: CAWSVTTVETQYF. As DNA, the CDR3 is TGTGCCTGGAGTGTCACGACTGTTGAGACCCAGTACTTC.

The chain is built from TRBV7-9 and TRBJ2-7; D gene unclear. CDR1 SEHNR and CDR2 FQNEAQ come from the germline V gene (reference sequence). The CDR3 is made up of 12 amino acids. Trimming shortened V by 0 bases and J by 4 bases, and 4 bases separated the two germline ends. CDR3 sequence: CASSLAAYEQYF. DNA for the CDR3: TGTGCCAGCAGCTTAGCTGCTTACGAGCAGTACTTC.

The CDR3 DNA sequence: TGTGCCAGCAGTTACTCGAAAGGGGGCGCGGGTGGCTACACCTTC. Residues: CASSYSKGGAGGYTF. V is TRBV6-6 and J is TRBJ1-2; 7 nucleotides line up with TRBD1. V lost 0 bases, J lost 7 bases, and 8 bases stayed unmatched. The germline V gene has CDR1 MNHNY and CDR2 SVGAGI (reference sequence). CDR3 size: 15 residues.

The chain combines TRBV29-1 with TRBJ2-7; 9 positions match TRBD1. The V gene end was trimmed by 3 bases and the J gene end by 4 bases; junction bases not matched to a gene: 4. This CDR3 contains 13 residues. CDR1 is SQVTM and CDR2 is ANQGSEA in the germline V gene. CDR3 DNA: TGCAGCGTTGAGGCGGACAGGGGATACGAGCAGTACTTC. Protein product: CSVEADRGYEQYF.